This entry lists 9 T cell receptor beta chains sequenced from one sample in a study of tumor and adjacent non-tumor tissue in lung cancer. RNA was extracted from bulk tissue without any cell sorting. Distant lung tissue was collected more than 3 cm away from the tumor edge. The library came from three nested PCR rounds adapted from ARM-PCR protocols. TCRdb called the multiplex PCR reads again in MiXCR, with one record for every CDR3 protein. Of some 47,000 distinct CDR3 sequences listed, roughly 60% are singletons. Sequencing used distant non-tumor lung tissue. These receptors all stem from a woman aged 40-49 years with non-small cell lung cancer.

On this clonotype: An end of the junction differs from the germline gene, which may be a read error. V is TRBV11-3 and J is TRBJ2-1; D unclear. This CDR3 is built from 12 residues. Germline V gene lookup returns CDR1 SGHNT and CDR2 YENEEA. CDR3 region: CASSLERNEQFF. In DNA, the CDR3 is TGTGCCAGCAGCTTAGAGCGGAATGAGCAGTTCTTT.

The table lists this clonotype with many counts. The rearrangement uses TRBV12-5 and TRBJ1-5, with a weak D call TRBD1 (5 bases). Trimming pared 7 bases from V and 7 bases from J, leaving 14 bases between. The germline V gene encodes CDR1 LGHNT and CDR2 FRNRAP. The CDR3 consists of 13 residues. CDR3 sequence: CASARGGRQPQHF. The CDR3 nucleotides read TGTGCTAGTGCCCGTGGGGGTCGGCAGCCCCAGCATTTT.

A word on this clonotype: A junction end diverges from the germline sequence, so it may reflect a read error. The genes are TRBV7-9 and TRBJ2-7; no clear D gene. The CDR3 has 13 residues. Per the germline V gene, CDR1 is SEHNR and CDR2 is FQNEAQ (reference sequence). The CDR3 DNA follows: TGTGCCAGCAGCTTATTCTCCACCTACAAGCAGTACTTT. This gives the protein CASSLFSTYKQYF.

About this clonotype itself: With a much larger clone just one base away, this may be a read error. V gene TRBV7-3 combines with J gene TRBJ2-1; TRBD2 matches at 9 bases. Germline CDR1 and CDR2: SGHTA and FQGTGA. This CDR3 comprises 15 residues. The CDR3 coding sequence is TGTGTCAGCAGCTTGGCTAGCGGGATGGGAAATGAGCAGTTCTTC. Translated, it gives CVSSLASGMGNEQFF.

At least ten counts were recorded for this clonotype. The chain links TRBV4-1 to TRBJ2-7; D is possibly TRBD1 or TRBD2 (5 bases each). Per the germline V gene, CDR1 is MGHRA and CDR2 is YSYEKL. The CDR3 has 14 residues. V lost 6 bases and J lost 4, with 16 bases in between. Written as DNA, the CDR3 is TGCGCCAGCAGTCCTACTAGGGGAACTTACGAGCAGTACTTC. This translates into CASSPTRGTYEQYF.

The rearrangement joins TRBV11-3 to TRBJ2-3; unclear D gene. Germline V gene data show CDR1 as SGHNT and CDR2 as YENEEA. This CDR3 contains 14 residues. The chain's CDR3 is CVGSFLSLSDTQYF. The CDR3 coding sequence is TGTGTCGGCAGCTTCTTGAGTCTCTCAGATACGCAGTATTTT.

This clonotype was counted between two and nine times. The junction does not match germline at one end; this may be a read error. The rearrangement joins TRBV5-1 to TRBJ2-2, with D possibly TRBD2 on 7 matching bases. The CDR3 covers 17 residues. Per germline, CDR1 SGHRS and CDR2 YFSETQ. The CDR3 here is CVSSLAVAGAGTGELFF. The DNA for the CDR3 is TGCGTCAGCAGCTTGGCCGTGGCGGGGGCCGGCACCGGGGAGCTGTTTTTC.

This chain links TRBV29-1 with TRBJ2-3, with 8 bases that match TRBD1. The CDR3 contains 13 residues. Germline CDR1 reads SQVTM; CDR2 reads ANQGSEA. CDR3 sequence: CGTQGASTDTQYF. The CDR3 bases are TGCGGCACTCAGGGGGCTAGCACAGATACGCAGTATTTT.

As to this clonotype: Relative to the germline gene, one junction end is altered; a read error may explain this. The V and J genes are TRBV6-5 and TRBJ2-3, with D perhaps TRBD1 or TRBD2 (5 bases each). CDR3 size: 16 residues. Germline CDR1 reads MNHEY; CDR2 reads SVGAGI. This CDR3 reads CVSSPPQGAGTYTQYF. The CDR3 nucleotides read TGTGTCAGCAGCCCTCCCCAGGGCGCGGGCACATATACGCAGTATTTT.